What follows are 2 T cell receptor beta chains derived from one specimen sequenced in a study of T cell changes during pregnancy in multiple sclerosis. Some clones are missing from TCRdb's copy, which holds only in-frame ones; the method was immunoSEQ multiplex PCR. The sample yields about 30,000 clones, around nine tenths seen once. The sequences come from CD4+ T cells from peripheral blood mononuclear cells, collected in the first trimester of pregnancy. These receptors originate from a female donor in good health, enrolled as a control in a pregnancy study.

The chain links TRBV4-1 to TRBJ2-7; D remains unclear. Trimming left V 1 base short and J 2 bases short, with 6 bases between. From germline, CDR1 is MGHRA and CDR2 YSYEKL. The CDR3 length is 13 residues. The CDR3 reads CASSQGLAYEQYF. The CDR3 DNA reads TGCGCCAGCAGCCAAGGGCTAGCCTACGAGCAGTACTTC.

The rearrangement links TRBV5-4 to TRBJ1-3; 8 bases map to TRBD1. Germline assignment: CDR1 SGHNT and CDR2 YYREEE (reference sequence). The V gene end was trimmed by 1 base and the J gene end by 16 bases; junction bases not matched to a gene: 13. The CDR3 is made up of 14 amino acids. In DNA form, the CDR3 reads TGTGCCAGCAGCTTGTTCACAGGGGGAAATGTTACGTATTTT. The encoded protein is CASSLFTGGNVTYF.